Listed below are T cell receptor beta chains from one sample, sequenced in a study of vaccination and CD4 T cells after COVID-19. TCRdb re-analysed the PCR reads in MiXCR, keeping a single row per CDR3 protein. The data hold about 6,900 distinct CDR3 sequences, with around 25% observed a single time. These TCRs are of unknown antigen specificity. Sequencing input: CD4+ T cells from blood, cultured in vitro. The receptors shown here come from a human donor in good health. The CDR3 runs from the conserved cysteine through the conserved F or W. A D gene is named only where the DNA matches it firmly. Expanded clones are given a class, and other clones once, few, many or no size at all.

V gene	J gene	clone size	D gene	CDR3 DNA	CDR3 protein
TRBV19	TRBJ2-3	NA	NA	TGTGCCAGTACTCACGTAGGCGGACCGACAGATACGCAGTATTTT	CASTHVGGPTDTQYF
TRBV2	TRBJ1-5	NA	NA	TGTGCCAGCAGTGGGACAGTCAATCAGCCCCAGCATTTT	CASSGTVNQPQHF
TRBV6-1	TRBJ1-1	few	NA	TGTGCCAGCAGACCGGACAGCCTCATGAACACTGAAGCTTTCTTT	CASRPDSLMNTEAFF
TRBV19	TRBJ1-1	NA	NA	TGTGCCAGTAGTACCCCGGGACTTAACACTGAAGCTTTCTTT	CASSTPGLNTEAFF
TRBV10-2	TRBJ1-2	NA	NA	TGCGCCAGCAGTCAGGTTTTGGGGGATGGCTACACCTTC	CASSQVLGDGYTF
TRBV18	TRBJ1-5	NA	NA	TGTGCCAGCTCACCCGGCACAAGAGGCCCAAATCAGCCCCAGCATTTT	CASSPGTRGPNQPQHF
TRBV6-5	TRBJ2-7	NA	NA	TGTGCCAGCAGTTACTCGGGGGGAAGAAACGAGCAGTACTTC	CASSYSGGRNEQYF
TRBV6-4	TRBJ2-1	few	TRBD1	TGTGCCAGCTCCGGCGGGGACAGGGAAACCAATGAGCAGTTCTTC	CASSGGDRETNEQFF
TRBV6-5	TRBJ1-1	NA	NA	TGTGCCAGCAGTTACGGCAGGGTCAACCCTGAAGCTTTCTTT	CASSYGRVNPEAFF
TRBV7-2	TRBJ2-5	NA	NA	TGTGCCAGCAGCTTAGTAGGGCAGTTAGAGACCCAGTACTTC	CASSLVGQLETQYF
TRBV11-2	TRBJ1-1	few	NA	TGTGCCAGCAGCTCACTCGGAGATAACACTGAAGCTTTCTTT	CASSSLGDNTEAFF
TRBV2	TRBJ2-7	NA	NA	TGTGCCAGCAGTGAGTTAAATTTCTACGAGCAGTACTTC	CASSELNFYEQYF
TRBV7-2	TRBJ2-7	NA	NA	TGTGCCAGCAGCCGGACACCCCTATTCTACGAGCAGTACTTC	CASSRTPLFYEQYF
TRBV20-1	TRBJ1-5	few	NA	TGCAGTGCTAGAGATGAGAAGTTACATAGCAATCAGCCCCAGCATTTT	CSARDEKLHSNQPQHF
TRBV30	TRBJ2-5	NA	NA	TGTGCCTGGAGTGTACTCGGGGGCGGAGAGACCCAGTACTTC	CAWSVLGGGETQYF
TRBV18	TRBJ2-2	NA	NA	TGTGCCAGCTCTCCTACAGTAGATACCGGGGAGCTGTTTTTT	CASSPTVDTGELFF
TRBV19	TRBJ1-1	NA	TRBD1	TGTGCCAGTAATTGGGGGCAGCCAAGACAGGGGCCTGAAGCTTTCTTT	CASNWGQPRQGPEAFF
TRBV7-8	TRBJ1-1	large	NA	TGTGCCAGCAGTTCCATTCCGGGACAACCTATGAACACTGAAGCTTTCTTT	CASSSIPGQPMNTEAFF
TRBV6-1	TRBJ2-7	few	NA	TGTGCCTCACAGGGTAATTCCTACGAGCAGTACTTC	CASQGNSYEQYF
TRBV6-2/TRBV6-3	TRBJ1-1	few	NA	TGTGCCAGCAGTAGGTTAGGGGAGGCTGAAGCTTTCTTT	CASSRLGEAEAFF
TRBV27	TRBJ2-5	few	NA	TGTGCCAGCAGTTCTCCCTACGGGACCGGGCAAGAGACCCAGTACTTC	CASSSPYGTGQETQYF
TRBV12-3/TRBV12-4	TRBJ2-1	NA	NA	TGTGCCAGCAGTTTCAAGAGAGTTCCGTTCTTC	CASSFKRVPFF
TRBV9	TRBJ1-1	NA	NA	TGTGCCAGCAGCACCCGGGATAATATGAACACTGAAGCTTTCTTT	CASSTRDNMNTEAFF